Below are 15 T cell receptor beta chains sequenced from a single sample in a study of T cell responses to AZD1222 COVID-19 vaccine. The method was immunoSEQ multiplex PCR; TCRdb's version includes in-frame clones alone and lacks a portion of them. The repertoire holds about 170,000 clones, 80% to 90% seen once, with 6.9% in the top ten. The sample here was peripheral blood, taken on day 0 of AZD1222 vaccination. Receptors originate from an adult in good health.

The CDR3: CASSQQGSNQPQHF. The CDR3 DNA sequence: TGTGCCAGCAGCCAACAGGGTAGCAATCAGCCCCAGCATTTT. The chain uses TRBV5-4 and TRBJ1-5, with D possibly TRBD1 on 6 matching bases. V dropped 4 bases and J dropped 0 bases, with 8 bases sitting between them. The CDR3 is 14 residues long. Germline loops: CDR1 SGHNT, CDR2 YYREEE (reference sequence).

This clone appeared once. This chain uses TRBV7-3 with TRBJ2-7; a possible D gene is TRBD1 (6 bases). The CDR3 spans 13 residues. Germline loops: CDR1 SGHTA, CDR2 FQGTGA. Trimming removed 0 bases at V and 3 bases at J, with 6 bases between. CDR3 region: CASSLTTGYEQYF. CDR3 sequence (DNA): TGTGCCAGCAGCTTAACGACAGGCTACGAGCAGTACTTC.

Comments on this clone: Other DNA sequences in this sample translate to the same CDR3. The V gene is TRBV9, the J gene TRBJ1-2, with D perhaps TRBD1 (6 bases). The germline V gene encodes CDR1 SGDLS and CDR2 YYNGEE. This CDR3 region has 14 residues. Trimming shortened V by 0 bases and J by 2 bases, and 8 bases separated the two germline ends. This CDR3 reads CASSVGQGNYGYTF. The CDR3 DNA follows: TGTGCCAGCAGCGTAGGGCAGGGGAACTATGGCTACACCTTC.

The chain employs TRBV29-1 and TRBJ2-6; the D gene is possibly TRBD1 (5 bases). Germline V gene data show CDR1 as SQVTM and CDR2 as ANQGSEA. This CDR3 region has 14 residues. With 1 base removed from V and 3 bases from J, the gap between germline ends came to 7 bases. This CDR3 reads CSVEGGGGANVLTF. DNA of the CDR3: TGCAGCGTTGAAGGGGGCGGTGGGGCCAACGTCCTGACTTTC.

The genes are TRBV6-5 and TRBJ1-5; D unresolved. The CDR3 contains 13 residues. V gave up 7 bases and J gave up 6 bases, with 13 bases separating them. Germline assignment: CDR1 MNHEY and CDR2 SVGAGI. The CDR3 sequence: CASTRDLSQPQHF. CDR3 DNA: TGTGCCAGCACAAGGGATCTGAGTCAGCCCCAGCATTTT.

V is TRBV28 and J is TRBJ2-5; TRBD1 matches at 9 bases. Germline V gives CDR1 MDHEN, CDR2 SYDVKM. There are 16 residues in the CDR3. After removal of 3 bases from V and 3 bases from J, the junction contained 8 bases not matched to a gene. CDR3: CASSFSGTGLEETQYF. DNA for the CDR3: TGTGCCAGCAGTTTCTCCGGGACAGGGTTAGAAGAGACCCAGTACTTC.

Notes on this clone: The same CDR3 is also encoded by other DNA sequences in this sample. The rearrangement links TRBV7-2 to TRBJ1-1; D is undetermined. Germline assignment: CDR1 SGHTA and CDR2 FQGNSA. The CDR3 spans 14 residues. Trimming took 0 bases from V and 1 from J, leaving 6 bases between them. The CDR3 reads CASSLARGNTEAFF. The CDR3 coding sequence is TGTGCCAGCAGCTTAGCGCGGGGGAACACTGAAGCTTTCTTT.

This CDR3 is CASSVLATNEKLFF. CDR3 nucleotide sequence: TGTGCCAGCAGTGTTCTTGCAACTAATGAAAAACTGTTTTTT. The chain is built from TRBV2 and TRBJ1-4; D is unclear. The CDR3 totals 14 residues. Germline V gene lookup returns CDR1 SNHLY and CDR2 FYNNEI. Trimming took off 4 bases at V and 0 bases at J, with 6 bases between the two ends. Drawing the rest from reference TRBV2 and TRBJ1-4, the complete variable domain is EPEVTQTPSHQVTQMGQEVILRCVPISNHLYFYWYRQILGQKVEFLVSFYNNEISEKSEIFDDQFSVERPDGSNFTLKIRSTKLEDSAMYFCASSVLATNEKLFFGSGTQLSVL.

A note on this clone: One end of the junction varies from germline; a read error may be responsible. This specimen includes other DNA sequences encoding the same CDR3. The chain employs TRBV28 and TRBJ1-5; 8 bases agree with TRBD1. Looked up from germline, CDR1 is MDHEN and CDR2 is SYDVKM. CDR3 size: 20 residues. The CDR3 nucleotides read TGTGCCAGTAGTTTCTATTTTTCGCCTACAGGGGGGGATAGCAATCAGCCCCAGCATTTT. Amino acid sequence: CASSFYFSPTGGDSNQPQHF.

This chain connects TRBV6-1 to TRBJ2-1, with a possible D match to TRBD1 (6 bases). Germline V gene sequence: CDR1 MNHNS, CDR2 SASEGT. The CDR3 has 17 amino acids. V was cut by 1 base and J by 5 bases, with 18 bases left in between. CDR3 nucleotide sequence: TGTGCCAGCAGTGAAGAGCTCGAGACAGGCTATAACAATGAGCAGTTCTTC. Translated, it gives CASSEELETGYNNEQFF.

V gene TRBV2 combines with J gene TRBJ1-2, with 8 bases fitting TRBD1. The CDR3 has 15 amino acids. CDR1 and CDR2 (germline): SNHLY, FYNNEI. The junction had 8 bases not matched to a gene; V was cut back by 4 bases and J by 4 bases. The chain's CDR3 is CASSAGLTGVYGYTF. The CDR3 DNA reads as TGTGCCAGCAGTGCCGGGCTGACAGGGGTCTATGGCTACACCTTC.

The chain employs TRBV27 and TRBJ1-5, with D hard to call. Germline V gene sequence: CDR1 MNHEY, CDR2 SMNVEV (reference sequence). The CDR3 spans 18 residues. V was pared by 3 bases and J by 0 bases, with 18 bases between. The CDR3 sequence: CASSFSAGIGSSNQPQHF. CDR3 DNA: TGTGCCAGCAGTTTTTCCGCAGGTATAGGTTCTAGCAATCAGCCCCAGCATTTT.

The chain has TRBV7-9 and TRBJ1-6; TRBD1 agrees at 7 bases. This CDR3 has 16 amino acids. Germline assignment: CDR1 SEHNR and CDR2 FQNEAQ (reference sequence). V lost 5 bases to trimming and J lost 8 bases; unmatched junction nucleotides: 12. The CDR3 coding sequence is TGTGCCAGCAGCCATAAAGGGGGGCAGGGGGATTCACCCCTCCACTTT. Protein: CASSHKGGQGDSPLHF.

The chain couples TRBV27 to TRBJ2-7, with D perhaps given as TRBD1 or TRBD2 (6 bases each). V dropped 2 bases and J dropped 2 bases, with 10 bases sitting between them. In germline, CDR1 is MNHEY, CDR2 SMNVEV (reference sequence). The CDR3 contains 14 residues. CDR3 in amino acids: CASSLGGHPYEQYF. In nucleotides, the CDR3 is TGTGCCAGCAGTTTAGGGGGGCACCCCTACGAGCAGTACTTC.

The chain has TRBV5-4 and TRBJ2-1; 12 nucleotides line up with TRBD2. Trimming took 4 bases from V and 4 from J; bases not matched to a gene: 6. Germline V gene sequence: CDR1 SGHNT, CDR2 YYREEE (reference sequence). The CDR3 consists of 16 residues. The CDR3 sequence: CASSRGGLAGYNEQFF. CDR3 DNA sequence: TGTGCCAGCAGCAGAGGAGGACTAGCGGGGTACAATGAGCAGTTCTTC.